The sequence of this T cell receptor beta chain was determined in a study of human T cells and chemical hapten exposure. TCRdb re-called the RACE reads through MiXCR, storing one row per CDR3 protein. The sample has approximately 73,000 distinct CDR3 sequences; 10% are singletons. Looked up from germline, CDR1 is MNHEY and CDR2 is SVGAGI. This CDR3 region has 15 residues. Losses at the gene ends were 6 bases for V and 8 bases for J; bases not matched to a gene: 9. As for time point: patch test 1, 2 weeks after DPC sensitization. Documented treatment: therapeutic diphenylcyclopropenone sensitization with weekly scalp DPC.

Specimen: whole blood, collected in connection with sensitization to the hapten diphenylcyclopropenone (DPC). The clonotype comes from a woman in her fifties or sixties with alopecia areata. Some clones in this sample may be carry-over from other donors' samples. The chain couples TRBV6-5 to TRBJ2-1, with TRBD2 matching over 11 bases. This chain's CDR3 is CASSPGLAGVDEQFF. Written as DNA, the CDR3 is TGTGCCAGCAGCCCCGGACTAGCGGGTGTCGATGAGCAGTTCTTC.